The clone carrying this T cell receptor (beta chain) came up once. The entry originates in a study of blood T cell repertoires in COVID-19. Overall study: The United States, Italy and Spain provided the acute and convalescent COVID-19 samples. PBMCs, B-cell-depleted T cells, or T cells provided the cDNA or gDNA that made up the material.

This CDR3 has 19 amino acids. V gave up 1 base and J gave up 3 bases; unmatched junction bases: 11. Looked up from germline, CDR1 is SGHTA and CDR2 is FQGNSA. As processed by the authors: The authors estimated nucleated cell counts from reference gene primer amplification. TCRdb keeps only in-frame clones here, not all; method: immunoSEQ multiplex PCR. That table is the source of V, J and clone size, and D and trimming were worked out from the DNA. Here the sample spans about 160,000 clones, 90% being singletons. The chain links TRBV7-2 to TRBJ2-7, with 14 bases lining up with TRBD2. Sequencing was carried out using peripheral blood. This TCR derives from a man in his fifties or sixties with active or convalescent COVID-19. CDR3 loop: CASSLVSPGLAGDLYEQYF. CDR3 DNA sequence: TGTGCCAGCAGCTTAGTAAGCCCGGGACTAGCGGGGGACCTCTACGAGCAGTACTTC.